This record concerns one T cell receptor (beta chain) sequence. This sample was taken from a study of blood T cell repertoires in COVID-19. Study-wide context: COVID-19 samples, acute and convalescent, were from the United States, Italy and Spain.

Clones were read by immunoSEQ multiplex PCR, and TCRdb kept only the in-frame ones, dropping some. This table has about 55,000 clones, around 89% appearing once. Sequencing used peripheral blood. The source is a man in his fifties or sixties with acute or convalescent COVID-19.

As DNA, the CDR3 is TGTGCCAGCAGCCACGGGACAGGGACGTATGGCTACACCTTC. Translation: CASSHGTGTYGYTF. The gene calls are TRBV6-2 or TRBV6-3 and TRBJ1-2, with 9 bases that match TRBD1. CDR1 is MNHEY and CDR2 is SVGEGT in the germline V gene. The V gene end was trimmed by 6 bases and the J gene end by 5 bases; junction bases not matched to a gene: 7. This CDR3 region has 14 residues.